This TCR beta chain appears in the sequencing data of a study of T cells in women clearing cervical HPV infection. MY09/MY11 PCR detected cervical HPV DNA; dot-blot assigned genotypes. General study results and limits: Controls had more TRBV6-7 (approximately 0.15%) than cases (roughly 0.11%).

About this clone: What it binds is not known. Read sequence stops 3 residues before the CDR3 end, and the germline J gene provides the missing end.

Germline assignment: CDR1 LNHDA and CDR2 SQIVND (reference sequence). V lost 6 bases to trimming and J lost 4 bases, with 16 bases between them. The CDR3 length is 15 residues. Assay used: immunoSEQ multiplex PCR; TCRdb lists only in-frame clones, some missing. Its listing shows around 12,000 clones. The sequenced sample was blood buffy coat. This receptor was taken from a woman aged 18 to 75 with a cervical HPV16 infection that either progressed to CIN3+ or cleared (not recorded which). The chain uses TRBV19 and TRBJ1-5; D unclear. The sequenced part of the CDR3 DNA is TGTGCCAGTAGAGTTGCAGAGGGTTTTAATCAGCCC. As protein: CASRVAEGFNQP. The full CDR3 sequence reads CASRVAEGFNQPQHF.